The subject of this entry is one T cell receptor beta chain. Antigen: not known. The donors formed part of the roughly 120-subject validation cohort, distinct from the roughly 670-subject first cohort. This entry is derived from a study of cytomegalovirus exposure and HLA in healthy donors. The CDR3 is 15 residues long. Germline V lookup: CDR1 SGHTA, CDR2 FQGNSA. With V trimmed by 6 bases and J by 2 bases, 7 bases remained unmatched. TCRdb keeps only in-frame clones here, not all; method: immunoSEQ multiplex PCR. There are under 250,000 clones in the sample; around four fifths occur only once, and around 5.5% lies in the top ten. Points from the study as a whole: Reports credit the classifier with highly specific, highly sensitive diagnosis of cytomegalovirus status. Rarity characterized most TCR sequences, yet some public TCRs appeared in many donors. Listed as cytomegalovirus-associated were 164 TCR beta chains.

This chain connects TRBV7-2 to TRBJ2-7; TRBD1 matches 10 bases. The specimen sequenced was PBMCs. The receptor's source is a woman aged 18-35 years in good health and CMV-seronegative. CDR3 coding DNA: TGTGCCAGCAGTACCGTCGGGACAGGGGCCTACGAGCAGTACTTC. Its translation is CASSTVGTGAYEQYF.